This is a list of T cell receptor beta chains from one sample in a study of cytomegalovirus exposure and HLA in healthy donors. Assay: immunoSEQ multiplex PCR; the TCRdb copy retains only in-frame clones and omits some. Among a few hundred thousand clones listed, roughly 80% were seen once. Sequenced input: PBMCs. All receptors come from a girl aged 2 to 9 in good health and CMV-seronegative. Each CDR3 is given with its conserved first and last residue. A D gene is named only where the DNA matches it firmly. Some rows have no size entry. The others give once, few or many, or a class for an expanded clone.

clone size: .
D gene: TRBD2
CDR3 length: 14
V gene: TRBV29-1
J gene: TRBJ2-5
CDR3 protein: CSGLGLAGGETQYF
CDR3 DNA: TGCAGCGGCCTGGGACTAGCGGGAGGAGAGACCCAGTACTTC

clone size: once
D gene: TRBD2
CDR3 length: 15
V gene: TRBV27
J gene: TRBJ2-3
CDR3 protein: CASSLSSGRADTQYF
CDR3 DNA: TGTGCCAGCAGTTTATCAAGCGGGAGGGCAGATACGCAGTATTTT

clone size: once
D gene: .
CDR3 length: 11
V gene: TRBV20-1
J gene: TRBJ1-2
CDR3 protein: CSAHGISGYTF
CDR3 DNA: TGCAGTGCTCACGGGATCTCTGGCTACACCTTC

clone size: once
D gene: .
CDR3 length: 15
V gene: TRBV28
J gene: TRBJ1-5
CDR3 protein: CARVSSYRENQPQHF
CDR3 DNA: TGTGCCAGGGTCTCCTCTTACAGGGAGAATCAGCCCCAGCATTTT

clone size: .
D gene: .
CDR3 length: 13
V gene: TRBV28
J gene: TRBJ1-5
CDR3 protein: CASSFEVDQPQHF
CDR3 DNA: TGTGCCAGCAGTTTTGAGGTTGATCAGCCCCAGCATTTT

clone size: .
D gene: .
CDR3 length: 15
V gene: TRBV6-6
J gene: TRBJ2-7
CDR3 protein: CASSYPSAPRSEQYF
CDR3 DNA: TGTGCCAGCAGTTACCCCTCCGCTCCACGGTCCGAGCAGTACTTC

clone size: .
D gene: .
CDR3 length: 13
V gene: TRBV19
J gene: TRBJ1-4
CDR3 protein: CASSIWADEKLFF
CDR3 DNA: TGTGCCAGTAGTATCTGGGCAGATGAAAAACTGTTTTTT

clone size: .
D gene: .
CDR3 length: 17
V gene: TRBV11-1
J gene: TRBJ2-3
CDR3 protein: CASSFAEQGIYTDTQYF
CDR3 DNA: TGTGCCAGCAGCTTCGCCGAACAGGGTATATACACAGATACGCAGTATTTT

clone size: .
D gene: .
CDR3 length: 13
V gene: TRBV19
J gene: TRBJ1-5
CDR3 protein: CASSHRAGQPQHF
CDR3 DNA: TGTGCCAGTAGTCACAGGGCAGGACAGCCCCAGCATTTT

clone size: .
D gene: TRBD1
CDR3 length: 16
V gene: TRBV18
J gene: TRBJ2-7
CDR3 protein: CASSPRTGQGAYEQYF
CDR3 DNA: TGTGCCAGCTCACCCAGAACTGGACAGGGAGCCTACGAGCAGTACTTC

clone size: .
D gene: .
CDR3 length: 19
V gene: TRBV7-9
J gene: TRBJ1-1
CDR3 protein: CASSLGDFVSGIENTEAFF
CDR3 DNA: TGTGCCAGCAGCTTAGGAGATTTCGTTTCCGGGATAGAGAACACTGAAGCTTTCTTT

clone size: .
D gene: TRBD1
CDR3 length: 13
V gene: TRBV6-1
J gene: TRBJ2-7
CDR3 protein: CASSSGQGYEQYF
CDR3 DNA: TGTGCCAGCAGTTCGGGACAGGGCTACGAGCAGTACTTC

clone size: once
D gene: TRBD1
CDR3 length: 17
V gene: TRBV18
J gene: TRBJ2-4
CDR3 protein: CASSPTSPGQGGNIQYF
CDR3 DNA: TGTGCCAGCTCGCCTACATCACCGGGACAGGGCGGAAACATTCAGTACTTC

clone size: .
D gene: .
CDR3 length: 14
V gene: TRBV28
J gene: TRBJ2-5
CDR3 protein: CASSLVGVQETQYF
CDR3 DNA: TGTGCCAGCAGTTTAGTCGGGGTCCAAGAGACCCAGTACTTC

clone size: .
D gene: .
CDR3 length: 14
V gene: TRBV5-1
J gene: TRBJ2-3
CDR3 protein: CASSFPQATDTQYF
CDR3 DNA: TGCGCCAGCAGCTTCCCCCAGGCTACAGATACGCAGTATTTT

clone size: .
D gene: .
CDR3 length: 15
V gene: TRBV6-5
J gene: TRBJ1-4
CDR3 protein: CASSYRDTRGEKLFF
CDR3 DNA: TGTGCCAGCAGTTATCGGGACACCCGGGGTGAAAAACTGTTTTTT

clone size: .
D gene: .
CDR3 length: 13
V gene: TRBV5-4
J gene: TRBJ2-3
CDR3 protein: CASKSSGTDTQYF
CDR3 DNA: TGTGCCAGCAAAAGTAGCGGCACAGATACGCAGTATTTT

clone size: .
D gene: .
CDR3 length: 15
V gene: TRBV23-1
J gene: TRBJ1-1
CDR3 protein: CASSQSASPGTEAFF
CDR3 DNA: TGCGCCAGCAGTCAATCGGCCAGTCCGGGCACTGAAGCTTTCTTT

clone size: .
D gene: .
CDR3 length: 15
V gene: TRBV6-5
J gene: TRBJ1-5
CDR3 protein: CASSYSAGSNQPQHF
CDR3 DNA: TGTGCCAGCAGTTACTCAGCGGGTAGCAATCAGCCCCAGCATTTT

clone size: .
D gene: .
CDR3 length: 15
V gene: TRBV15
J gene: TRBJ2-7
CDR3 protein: CATSRGHRETYEQYF
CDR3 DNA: TGTGCCACCAGCAGAGGTCATCGGGAGACATACGAGCAGTACTTC

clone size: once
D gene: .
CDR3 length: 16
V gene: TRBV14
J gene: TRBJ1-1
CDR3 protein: CASSQDRFPLNTEAFF
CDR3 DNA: TGTGCCAGCAGCCAAGATCGGTTCCCGTTGAACACTGAAGCTTTCTTT

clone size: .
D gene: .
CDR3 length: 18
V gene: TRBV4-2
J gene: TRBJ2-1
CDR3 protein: CASSQEIGLAISYNEQFF
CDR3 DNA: TGTGCCAGCAGCCAAGAGATCGGCCTAGCGATCTCCTACAATGAGCAGTTCTTC

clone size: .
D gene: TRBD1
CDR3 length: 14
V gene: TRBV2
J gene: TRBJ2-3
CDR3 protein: CASRRTGVTDTQYF
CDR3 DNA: TGTGCCAGCAGGCGGACAGGGGTGACAGATACGCAGTATTTT

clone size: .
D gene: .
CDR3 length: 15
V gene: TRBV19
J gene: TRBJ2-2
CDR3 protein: CASKVGTYNTGELFF
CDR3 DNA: TGTGCCAGTAAGGTGGGCACCTATAACACCGGGGAGCTGTTTTTT

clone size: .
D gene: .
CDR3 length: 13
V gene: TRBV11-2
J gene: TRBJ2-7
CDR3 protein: CASSLFLSYEQYF
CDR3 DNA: TGTGCCAGCAGCTTATTTCTCTCCTACGAGCAGTACTTC

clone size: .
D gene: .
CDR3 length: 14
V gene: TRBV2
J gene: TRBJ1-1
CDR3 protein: CASKARDWNTEAFF
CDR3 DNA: TGTGCCAGCAAAGCGCGCGACTGGAACACTGAAGCTTTCTTT

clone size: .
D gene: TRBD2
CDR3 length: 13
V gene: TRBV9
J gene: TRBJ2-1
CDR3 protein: CASSELALNEQFF
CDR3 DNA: TGTGCCAGCAGCGAACTAGCGCTAAATGAGCAGTTCTTC

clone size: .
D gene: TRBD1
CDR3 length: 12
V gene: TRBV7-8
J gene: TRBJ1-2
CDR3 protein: CASSGQAYGYTF
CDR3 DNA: TGTGCCAGCTCTGGACAGGCCTATGGCTACACCTTC

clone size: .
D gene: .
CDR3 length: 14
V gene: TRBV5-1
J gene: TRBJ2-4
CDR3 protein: CASSLDIAKNIQYF
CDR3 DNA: TGCGCCAGCAGCTTGGATATAGCCAAAAACATTCAGTACTTC

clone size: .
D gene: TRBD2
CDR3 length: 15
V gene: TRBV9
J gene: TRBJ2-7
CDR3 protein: CASSVTSGGLYEQYF
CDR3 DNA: TGTGCCAGCAGCGTTACTAGCGGGGGCCTCTACGAGCAGTACTTC

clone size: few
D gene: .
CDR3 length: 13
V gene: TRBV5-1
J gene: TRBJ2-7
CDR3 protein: CASSLGERYEQYF
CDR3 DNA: TGCGCCAGCAGCTTGGGAGAGAGGTACGAGCAGTACTTC

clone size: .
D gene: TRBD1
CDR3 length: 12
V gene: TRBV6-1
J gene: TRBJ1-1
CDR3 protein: CASRQGAREAFF
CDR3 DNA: TGTGCCAGTAGACAGGGGGCGAGGGAAGCTTTCTTT

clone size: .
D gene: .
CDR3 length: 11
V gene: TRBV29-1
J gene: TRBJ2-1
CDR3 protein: CSARAYNEQFF
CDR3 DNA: TGCAGCGCGCGAGCCTACAATGAGCAGTTCTTC

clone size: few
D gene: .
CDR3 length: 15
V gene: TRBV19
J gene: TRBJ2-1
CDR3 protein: CASSLSGSSYNEQFF
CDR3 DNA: TGTGCCAGTAGTCTAAGCGGCAGCTCCTACAATGAGCAGTTCTTC

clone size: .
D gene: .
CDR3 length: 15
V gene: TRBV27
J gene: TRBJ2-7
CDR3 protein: CASSLGGLGAYEQYF
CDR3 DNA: TGTGCCAGCAGTTTGGGGGGTCTGGGGGCCTACGAGCAGTACTTC

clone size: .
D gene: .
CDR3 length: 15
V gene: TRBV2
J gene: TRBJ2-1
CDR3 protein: CASNNGDPTYNEQFF
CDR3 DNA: TGTGCCAGCAATAACGGAGACCCCACCTACAATGAGCAGTTCTTC